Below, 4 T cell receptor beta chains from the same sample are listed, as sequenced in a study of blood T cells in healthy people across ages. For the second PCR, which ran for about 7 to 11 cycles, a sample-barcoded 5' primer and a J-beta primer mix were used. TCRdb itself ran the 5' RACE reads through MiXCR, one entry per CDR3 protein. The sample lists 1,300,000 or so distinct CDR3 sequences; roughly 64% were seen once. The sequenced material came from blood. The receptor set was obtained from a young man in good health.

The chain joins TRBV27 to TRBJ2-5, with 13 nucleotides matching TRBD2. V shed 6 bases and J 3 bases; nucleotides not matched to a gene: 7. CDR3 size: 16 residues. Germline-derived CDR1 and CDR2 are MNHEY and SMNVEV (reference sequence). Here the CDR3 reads CASSPVGLAGEETQYF. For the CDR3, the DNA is TGTGCCAGCAGCCCCGTCGGACTAGCGGGAGAAGAGACCCAGTACTTC.

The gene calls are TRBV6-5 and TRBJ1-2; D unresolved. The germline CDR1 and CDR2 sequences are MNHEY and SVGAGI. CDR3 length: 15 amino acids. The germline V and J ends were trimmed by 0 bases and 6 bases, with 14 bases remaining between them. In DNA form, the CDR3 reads TGTGCCAGCAGTTACTCGATGGGGATAGATAATGGCTACACCTTC. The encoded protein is CASSYSMGIDNGYTF.

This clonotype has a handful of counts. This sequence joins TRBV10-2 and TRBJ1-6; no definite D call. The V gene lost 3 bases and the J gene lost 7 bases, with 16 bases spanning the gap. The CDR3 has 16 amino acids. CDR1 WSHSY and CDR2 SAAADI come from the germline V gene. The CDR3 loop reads CASSDGPSGVNSPLHF. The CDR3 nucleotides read TGCGCCAGCAGTGACGGGCCCTCCGGGGTGAATTCACCCCTCCACTTT.

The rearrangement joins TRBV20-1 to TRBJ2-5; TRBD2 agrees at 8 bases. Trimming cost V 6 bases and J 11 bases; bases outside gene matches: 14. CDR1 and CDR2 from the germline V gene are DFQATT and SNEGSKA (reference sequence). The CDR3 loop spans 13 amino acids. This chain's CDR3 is CSAEGLDTYEQYF. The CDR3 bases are TGCAGTGCAGAGGGACTAGATACCTATGAGCAGTACTTC.